This entry lists 27 T cell receptor beta chains sequenced from one sample in a study of T cell responses to AZD1222 COVID-19 vaccine. The data were produced by immunoSEQ multiplex PCR, yet TCRdb's version contains in-frame clones alone and is incomplete. Among roughly 110,000 clones, 90% were seen once, and the ten largest hold 7.5% to 9%. Sequenced here: peripheral blood, sampled 28 days after the second AZD1222 dose. Every receptor here comes from an adult who received the AZD1222 COVID-19 vaccine.

This chain links TRBV2 with TRBJ1-6, with D maybe TRBD1 (5 bases). Germline V CDR1 and CDR2: SNHLY, FYNNEI. V was clipped by 11 bases and J by 6 bases, with 11 bases between them. CDR3 length: 12 amino acids. The CDR3 spells CASPRGNSPLHF. DNA of the CDR3: TGTGCCTCCCCAAGGGGTAATTCACCCCTCCACTTT.

The chain combines TRBV19 with TRBJ1-1; D gene uncertain. Looked up from germline, CDR1 is LNHDA and CDR2 is SQIVND (reference sequence). This CDR3 has 13 residues. The germline V and J ends were trimmed by 6 bases and 1 base, with 9 bases remaining between them. CDR3: CASRGRENTEAFF. The DNA for the CDR3 is TGTGCCAGTAGGGGGAGGGAGAACACTGAAGCTTTCTTT.

The V and J genes are TRBV13 and TRBJ2-3; TRBD2 matches 11 bases. CDR1 is PRHDT, CDR2 FYEKMQ, per germline (reference sequence). The V gene end was trimmed by 5 bases and the J gene end by 0 bases; junction bases not matched to a gene: 1. The CDR3 totals 15 residues. The DNA for the CDR3 is TGTGCCAGCAGCCGGACTAGCGGGAGCACAGATACGCAGTATTTT. Protein sequence: CASSRTSGSTDTQYF.

The chain couples TRBV7-9 to TRBJ1-2, with TRBD1 matching over 8 bases. This CDR3 spans 14 amino acids. Trimming cost V 4 bases and J 3 bases; bases outside gene matches: 4. Per the germline V gene, CDR1 is SEHNR and CDR2 is FQNEAQ (reference sequence). The CDR3 bases are TGTGCCAGCAGCTCCCAGGGGGCCCACTATGGCTACACCTTC. Translating gives CASSSQGAHYGYTF.

The V gene is TRBV9, the J gene TRBJ2-1, with TRBD2 matching over 7 bases. Germline V gene lookup returns CDR1 SGDLS and CDR2 YYNGEE. There are 13 residues in the CDR3. Unmatched junction bases numbered 8, after V lost 5 bases and J lost 9 bases. The CDR3 is CASSPAWGGEQFF. For the CDR3, the DNA is TGTGCCAGCAGTCCAGCGTGGGGGGGTGAGCAGTTCTTC.

The rearrangement joins TRBV7-9 to TRBJ1-5; 12 positions match TRBD1. The CDR3 has 17 residues. Germline V gives CDR1 SEHNR, CDR2 FQNEAQ (reference sequence). Trimming took 1 base from V and 5 from J; bases not matched to a gene: 6. For the CDR3, the DNA is TGTGCCAGCAGCTTAGAGGGACAGGGGGCTCTGGATCAGCCCCAGCATTTT. Protein sequence: CASSLEGQGALDQPQHF.

The rearrangement joins TRBV6-1 to TRBJ1-3, with D maybe TRBD1 (5 bases). Trimming pared 4 bases from V and 0 bases from J, leaving 13 bases between. Germline V gene lookup returns CDR1 MNHNS and CDR2 SASEGT. CDR3 length: 16 amino acids. CDR3 DNA sequence: TGTGCCAGCAGTGCAGAGGGGTTCTTCTCTGGAAACACCATATATTTT. This translates into CASSAEGFFSGNTIYF.

The chain recombines TRBV19 with TRBJ2-1; D remains unclear. The CDR3 covers 16 residues. The V gene's germline CDR1 is LNHDA and CDR2 SQIVND (reference sequence). With 5 bases removed from V and 4 bases from J, the gap between germline ends came to 18 bases. CDR3 nucleotide sequence: TGTGCCAGTAGTTACAAGGGAAGACAAAGATACAATGAGCAGTTCTTC. Translating it yields CASSYKGRQRYNEQFF.

The chain combines TRBV3-1 (or the pseudogene TRBV3-2) with TRBJ2-3; D unresolved. Between the trimmed V and J ends, which lost 0 bases and 13 bases, there was a span of 17 bases. CDR3 length equals 14 residues. Per germline, CDR1 LGHDT and CDR2 YNNKEL (reference sequence). CDR3 coding DNA: TGTGCCAGCAGCCAAGATCCCTCACTCCAGGTGAAGTATTTT. Its protein is CASSQDPSLQVKYF.

The rearrangement uses TRBV19 and TRBJ2-1; the D is unclear. V shed 3 bases and J shed 3 bases, with 12 bases lying between them. The CDR3 has 15 amino acids. Per germline, CDR1 LNHDA and CDR2 SQIVND (reference sequence). The CDR3 sequence: CASSIDPFRYNEQFF. CDR3 in DNA: TGTGCCAGTAGTATCGACCCTTTCCGCTACAATGAGCAGTTCTTC.

The gene calls are TRBV6-1 and TRBJ1-4; D gene ambiguous. V was shortened by 4 bases and J by 2 bases, with 20 bases between the two germline ends. CDR1 and CDR2 (germline): MNHNS, SASEGT. The CDR3 runs to 18 residues. CDR3 nucleotides: TGTGCCAGCAGTGTTTCCCGGACCGTGGGCTTTACTAATGAAAAACTGTTTTTT. Translated: CASSVSRTVGFTNEKLFF.

This clone showed up just a few times. V and J are TRBV28 and TRBJ1-5, with D unclear. This CDR3 region has 16 residues. Germline V lookup: CDR1 MDHEN, CDR2 SYDVKM. V was shortened by 5 bases and J by 15 bases, with 29 bases between the two germline ends. DNA of the CDR3: TGTGCCAGCAGTCCCTACGGGTTCCAGAACAAACTTACGGGGCATTTT. Its protein product is CASSPYGFQNKLTGHF.

The rearrangement joins TRBV7-2 to TRBJ1-5; D unresolved. Germline assignment: CDR1 SGHTA and CDR2 FQGNSA. V gave up 2 bases and J gave up 11 bases, with 16 bases separating them. The CDR3 runs 14 residues. The DNA of the CDR3 is TGTGCCAGCAGCTTAACTACCCTAGGCTTAGCCCAGCATTTT. The encoded protein is CASSLTTLGLAQHF.

This clone was observed a single time. At one end the junction does not follow the germline gene, possibly because of a read error. This chain uses TRBV7-7 with TRBJ2-1; 10 positions match TRBD2. Germline values: CDR1 SSHAT, CDR2 FNYEAQ (reference sequence). This CDR3 spans 19 amino acids. CDR3: CASSPDEGIAGGLYNEQFF. CDR3 sequence (DNA): TGTGCTAGCAGCCCGGACGAGGGGATAGCGGGGGGCCTTTACAATGAGCAGTTCTTC.

The chain combines TRBV20-1 with TRBJ2-3; 9 nucleotides align to TRBD2. Germline loops: CDR1 DFQATT, CDR2 SNEGSKA (reference sequence). The length of the CDR3 is 16 residues. Trimming took 3 bases from V and 5 from J; bases not matched to a gene: 12. CDR3 sequence: CSASIAGAFRLDTQYF. As DNA, the CDR3 is TGCAGTGCTAGTATAGCGGGGGCCTTCCGGTTAGATACGCAGTATTTT.

The chain is built from TRBV27 and TRBJ2-5; TRBD2 is a possible D gene (5 bases). Trimming removed 6 bases from V and 4 bases from J, with 18 bases in between. The CDR3 runs 15 residues. Germline values: CDR1 MNHEY, CDR2 SMNVEV (reference sequence). CDR3: CASSQRALGRETQYF. As DNA, the CDR3 is TGTGCCAGCAGCCAAAGGGCCCTAGGGAGAGAGACCCAGTACTTC.

This chain uses TRBV7-9 with TRBJ2-6; TRBD1 matches at 8 bases. The J segment lost 3 bases and the V segment lost 3 bases, leaving 7 bases of the junction unmatched. There are 17 residues in the CDR3. The germline gives CDR1 SEHNR, CDR2 FQNEAQ (reference sequence). CDR3 sequence reads: CASSFGGRGHGANVLTF. As DNA, the CDR3 is TGTGCCAGCAGCTTTGGTGGCAGGGGGCATGGGGCCAACGTCCTGACTTTC.

The chain is built from TRBV6-4 and TRBJ2-1; 8 bases are a match to TRBD1. Germline V CDR1 and CDR2: MRHNA, SNTAGT. V lost 8 bases to trimming and J lost 8 bases; unmatched junction nucleotides: 11. The CDR3 has 14 amino acids. In DNA, the CDR3 is TGTGCCAGCGCGGTCCAGGGGGCATCGGATGAGCAGTTCTTC. It codes for CASAVQGASDEQFF.

This chain uses TRBV5-6 with TRBJ2-3, with 9 positions matching TRBD2. This CDR3 is 16 amino acids long. V trimming: 2 bases; J trimming: 2 bases; junction bases outside the gene matches: 6. Germline V gene data show CDR1 as SGHDT and CDR2 as YYEEEE. Here the CDR3 DNA reads TGTGCCAGCAGCTTTACCGGGACTAGCTACACAGATACGCAGTATTTT. This encodes CASSFTGTSYTDTQYF.

This clone came up once. This rearrangement joins TRBV6-4 to TRBJ2-2; maybe TRBD1 (6 bases). CDR3 length: 15 residues. Germline V gene data show CDR1 as MRHNA and CDR2 as SNTAGT. Trimming removed 3 bases at V and 6 bases at J, with 14 bases between. The CDR3 here is CASSDGTGSSGELFF. The CDR3 DNA is TGTGCCAGCAGTGATGGTACAGGGTCATCCGGGGAGCTGTTTTTT.

This sequence joins TRBV5-1 and TRBJ2-2, with TRBD2 matching 7 bases. The CDR3 totals 16 residues. CDR1 and CDR2 (germline): SGHRS, YFSETQ. The trim removed 4 bases at V and 2 bases at J, leaving 8 bases unmatched. The CDR3 coding sequence is TGCGCCAGCAGCGGGGGGGACCAACTAAACACCGGGGAGCTGTTTTTT. Protein product: CASSGGDQLNTGELFF.

The chain recombines TRBV29-1 with TRBJ2-3; TRBD1 matches at 7 bases. Germline CDR1 reads SQVTM; CDR2 reads ANQGSEA. The junction had 3 bases not matched to a gene; V was cut back by 7 bases and J by 2 bases. The CDR3 sequence is 12 residues long. The CDR3 sequence is CSEGTATDTQYF. The CDR3 DNA follows: TGCAGCGAGGGGACAGCCACAGATACGCAGTATTTT.

The chain carries TRBV6-2 or TRBV6-3 and TRBJ1-2; no reliable D call. The V end was cut by 7 bases, the J end by 4 bases, with 13 bases between. The CDR3 has 13 residues. Germline values: CDR1 MNHEY, CDR2 SVGEGT. The CDR3 here is CASTPRVLYGYTF. In DNA, the CDR3 is TGTGCCAGCACCCCCCGCGTTCTCTATGGCTACACCTTC.

The J gene is TRBJ2-3, the V gene TRBV10-2, with D hard to call. Trimming left V 6 bases short and J 2 bases short, with 9 bases between. This CDR3 has 13 amino acids. CDR1 and CDR2 (germline): WSHSY, SAAADI. CDR3 coding DNA: TGCGCCAGCAGGGCTGACACCACAGATACGCAGTATTTT. The encoded protein is CASRADTTDTQYF.

V and J are TRBV11-2 and TRBJ1-6; 7 bases fit TRBD1. J was trimmed by 7 bases and V by 7 bases; bases with no gene match: 10. CDR1 is SGHAT and CDR2 is FQNNGV in the germline V gene. The CDR3 covers 15 residues. The CDR3 reads CASNQGGTANSPLHF. The CDR3 coding sequence is TGTGCCAGCAACCAAGGCGGGACAGCCAATTCACCCCTCCACTTT.

The chain recombines TRBV9 with TRBJ1-1, with 8 nucleotides matching TRBD1. V gave up 4 bases and J gave up 0 bases; unmatched junction bases: 2. Germline CDR1 is SGDLS and CDR2 is YYNGEE. The CDR3 sequence is 14 residues long. CDR3 sequence (DNA): TGTGCCAGCAGCCGGGGACAGGTGAACACTGAAGCTTTCTTT. Its translation: CASSRGQVNTEAFF.

The chain links TRBV19 to TRBJ1-5; D is possibly TRBD1 (5 bases). CDR1 is LNHDA, CDR2 SQIVND, per germline (reference sequence). The CDR3 sequence is 13 residues long. The V gene lost 3 bases and the J gene lost 5 bases, with 8 bases spanning the gap. The CDR3 is CASSMGGYQPQHF. The CDR3, as DNA: TGTGCCAGTAGTATGGGGGGGTATCAGCCCCAGCATTTT.